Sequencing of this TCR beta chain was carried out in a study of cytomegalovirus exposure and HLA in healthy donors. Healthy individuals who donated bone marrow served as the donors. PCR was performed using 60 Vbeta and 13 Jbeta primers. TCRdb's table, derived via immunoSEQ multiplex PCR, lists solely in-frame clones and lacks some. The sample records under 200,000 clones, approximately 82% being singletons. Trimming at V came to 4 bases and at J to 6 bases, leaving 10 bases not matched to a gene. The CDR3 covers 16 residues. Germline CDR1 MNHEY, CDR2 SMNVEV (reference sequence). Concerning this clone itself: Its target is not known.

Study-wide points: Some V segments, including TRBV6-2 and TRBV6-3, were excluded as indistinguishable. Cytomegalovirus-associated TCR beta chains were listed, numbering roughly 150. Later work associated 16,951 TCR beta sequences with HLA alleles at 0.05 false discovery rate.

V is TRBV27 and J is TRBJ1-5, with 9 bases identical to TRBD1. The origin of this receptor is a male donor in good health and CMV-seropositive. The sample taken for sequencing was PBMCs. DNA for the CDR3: TGTGCCAGCAGTTCTGGGACAGGGATTTTTTTTCAGCCCCAGCATTTT. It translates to CASSSGTGIFFQPQHF.